Below, 25 T cell receptor beta chains from the same sample are listed, as sequenced in a study of CXCR3 chemokines and chemotherapy response in bladder cancer. TCRdb itself ran the PCR reads through MiXCR, one entry per CDR3 protein. The sample has approximately 10,000 distinct CDR3 sequences, 23% seen once. Sample collection occurred from a patient whose treatment included neoadjuvant chemotherapy. The receptors here all came from a human donor with bladder cancer that did not respond to neoadjuvant chemotherapy.

This clonotype has ten or more counts. The J gene is TRBJ2-1, the V gene TRBV18; D is unclear. Trimming left V 7 bases short and J 0 bases short, with 10 bases between. This CDR3 spans 14 amino acids. CDR1 and CDR2 from the germline V gene are KGHSH and LQKENI. As DNA, the CDR3 is TGTGCCAGCTTTTCTGAGAGCTCCTACAATGAGCAGTTCTTC. Translation: CASFSESSYNEQFF.

This clonotype was seen at least ten times. The rearrangement links TRBV9 to TRBJ1-1; D is uncertain. The CDR3 has 14 residues. Between the trimmed V and J ends, which lost 2 bases and 4 bases, there was a span of 12 bases. Germline V lookup: CDR1 SGDLS, CDR2 YYNGEE. The CDR3 nucleotides read TGTGCCAGCAGCGTTGACGTGGGTGGCACTGAAGCTTTCTTT. It specifies CASSVDVGGTEAFF.

At least ten counts were recorded for this clonotype. The rearrangement joins TRBV14 to TRBJ2-3, with no clear D. Deletions cut 4 bases from V and 3 bases from J, with 14 bases between. The CDR3 contains 15 residues. The germline gives CDR1 SGHDN, CDR2 FVKESK. CDR3 nucleotide sequence: TGTGCCAGCAGCCCTTTTGGCATTTCGACAGATACGCAGTATTTT. Translated, it gives CASSPFGISTDTQYF.

This clonotype was counted many times. The chain employs TRBV9 and TRBJ2-3; TRBD2 aligns across 13 bases. Trimming at V came to 4 bases and at J to 5 bases, leaving 10 bases not matched to a gene. The CDR3 has 17 residues. CDR1 is SGDLS, CDR2 YYNGEE, per germline. The CDR3 bases are TGTGCCAGCAGCTCCACTAGCGGGGGGGCTATGAGAGATACGCAGTATTTT. Amino acid sequence: CASSSTSGGAMRDTQYF.

By share, this clonotype counts as medium-sized (0.01 to 0.1%). The rearrangement links TRBV19 to TRBJ1-5; perhaps TRBD1 as D (5 bases). Germline CDR1 reads LNHDA; CDR2 reads SQIVND (reference sequence). The CDR3 extends over 13 amino acids. V was clipped by 5 bases and J by 7 bases, with 12 bases between them. The CDR3 DNA sequence: TGTGCCAGTAGTGCCGGGGCAAAACAGCCCCAGCATTTT. As protein: CASSAGAKQPQHF.

This clonotype was recorded at least ten times. The CDR3 DNA sequence: TGTGCCATCAGTGACCCAGGAAAGGAAAAAAACATTCAGTACTTC. Encoded protein: CAISDPGKEKNIQYF. V gene TRBV10-3 combines with J gene TRBJ2-4, with D unresolved. The ends were cut back, 3 bases at V and 4 bases at J, with 13 bases in the middle. Germline V gives CDR1 ENHRY, CDR2 SYGVKD. The CDR3 runs 15 residues.

The chain is built from TRBV6-2 or TRBV6-3 and TRBJ2-7, with a weak D call TRBD1 (5 bases). Germline CDR1 MNHEY, CDR2 SVGEGT. The CDR3 spans 13 residues. Deletions cut 6 bases from V and 4 bases from J, with 13 bases between. This CDR3 is CASSSQAPYEQYF. In nucleotides, the CDR3 is TGTGCCAGCAGCTCACAGGCGCCATACGAGCAGTACTTC.

This clonotype was recorded at least ten times. This likely came from a read error, as a far larger clone is one base away. V and J are TRBV6-2 or TRBV6-3 and TRBJ2-7; TRBD2 matches 8 bases. The ends lost 5 bases at V and 7 bases at J; junction bases unmatched: 13. This CDR3 comprises 15 residues. CDR1 and CDR2 (germline): MNHEY, SVGEGT. The CDR3 DNA sequence: TGTGCCAGCAGTCGGGAGGGGCTCGGGGACAATGAGCAGTACTTC. Its protein product is CASSREGLGDNEQYF.

This clonotype was seen repeatedly, ten times or more. The genes are TRBV6-2 or TRBV6-3 and TRBJ2-1; 8 bases fit TRBD2. The CDR3 is made up of 21 amino acids. Germline lookup yields CDR1 MNHEY and CDR2 SVGEGT. The V and J ends lost 2 bases and 0 bases, in that order; junction bases with no gene match: 18. The DNA for the CDR3 is TGTGCCAGCAGTTACGTTCTACCTGGGCAAAGCGGGGGCGCCTCCTACAATGAGCAGTTCTTC. This translates into CASSYVLPGQSGGASYNEQFF.

This clonotype counts as medium-sized. The chain carries TRBV13 and TRBJ1-2; TRBD1 agrees at 9 bases. J lost 2 bases, V lost 5 bases, and 0 bases had no gene match. CDR1 PRHDT and CDR2 FYEKMQ come from the germline V gene (reference sequence). The CDR3 contains 13 residues. CDR3 nucleotide sequence: TGTGCCAGCAGCGGACAGGGGAACTATGGCTACACCTTC. Translating gives CASSGQGNYGYTF.

There are many counts of this clonotype. The chain employs TRBV2 and TRBJ1-6; D uncertain. The CDR3 covers 13 residues. V was clipped by 4 bases and J by 8 bases, with 9 bases between them. Per the germline V gene, CDR1 is SNHLY and CDR2 is FYNNEI. In DNA form, the CDR3 reads TGTGCCAGCAGTGCACAGCTTGATTCACCCCTCCACTTT. It encodes CASSAQLDSPLHF.

Remarks on this clonotype: A far larger clone is just one base off, so this is likely a read error. The chain is built from TRBV19 and TRBJ2-1, with 7 bases identical to TRBD1. Unmatched junction bases numbered 11, after V lost 9 bases and J lost 3 bases. Germline V gene lookup returns CDR1 LNHDA and CDR2 SQIVND (reference sequence). The CDR3 covers 15 residues. The CDR3 loop reads CASSQDRTFYNEQFF. In nucleotides, the CDR3 is TGTGCCAGCAGCCAGGACAGGACATTCTACAATGAGCAGTTCTTC.

By share of the sample, this clonotype is medium-sized. J is TRBJ2-4 and V is TRBV18; possible D gene TRBD2, 6 bases. CDR1 and CDR2 (germline): KGHSH, LQKENI. Trimming stripped 3 bases from V and 6 bases from J, with 12 bases between. The CDR3 is made up of 14 amino acids. The CDR3 region is CASSPQVGGNIQYF. The CDR3 DNA sequence: TGTGCCAGCTCACCCCAAGTGGGAGGAAACATTCAGTACTTC.

The gene calls are TRBV7-2 and TRBJ1-2, with 8 nucleotides matching TRBD1. J was trimmed by 6 bases and V by 8 bases; bases with no gene match: 5. There are 12 residues in the CDR3. Per the germline V gene, CDR1 is SGHTA and CDR2 is FQGNSA. CDR3 DNA sequence: TGTGCCAGCTACGACAGGGGAAATGGCTACACCTTC. Its translation: CASYDRGNGYTF.

This clonotype was observed at least ten times. The gene calls are TRBV27 and TRBJ2-4; the match to TRBD2 covers 10 bases. In germline, CDR1 is MNHEY, CDR2 SMNVEV (reference sequence). The length of the CDR3 is 13 residues. V was pared by 5 bases and J by 6 bases, with 1 base of the junction left unmatched. For the CDR3, the DNA is TGTGCCAGCAGTGAGCGGGGGGGAAACATTCAGTACTTC. Its protein product is CASSERGGNIQYF.

This clonotype was recorded many times. The chain recombines TRBV20-1 with TRBJ1-2, with D possibly TRBD1 on 6 matching bases. Trimming cost V 6 bases and J 4 bases, with 12 bases left between them. The CDR3 is 12 residues long. Per germline, CDR1 DFQATT and CDR2 SNEGSKA (reference sequence). This CDR3 reads CSANREVYGYTF. CDR3 in DNA: TGCAGTGCGAACAGGGAGGTCTATGGCTACACCTTC.

Many counts were recorded for this clonotype. The rearrangement uses TRBV6-5 and TRBJ2-7; 10 bases fit TRBD2. The CDR3 contains 15 residues. With 6 bases clipped from V and 3 bases from J, the junction kept 8 bases outside the gene matches. Per germline, CDR1 MNHEY and CDR2 SVGAGI. DNA of the CDR3: TGTGCCAGCAGGATACCTGGGACTAGCGTCTACGAGCAGTACTTC. It translates to CASRIPGTSVYEQYF.

By frequency in the sample, this clonotype is medium-sized. The CDR3 reads CASLRGQVTDTQYF. The CDR3 DNA reads as TGTGCCAGCCTCAGGGGGCAGGTGACAGATACGCAGTATTTT. The chain has TRBV6-5 and TRBJ2-3; 8 bases fit TRBD1. The CDR3 is 14 amino acids. The junction had 7 bases not matched to a gene; V was cut back by 8 bases and J by 3 bases. Per germline, CDR1 MNHEY and CDR2 SVGAGI.

The sample holds many counts of this clonotype. The chain is built from TRBV12-5 and TRBJ2-6; 9 nucleotides agree with TRBD1. The CDR3 is 17 residues long. Germline V gene sequence: CDR1 LGHNT, CDR2 FRNRAP. V gave up 6 bases and J gave up 0 bases; unmatched junction bases: 6. The CDR3: CASGQTGQGSGANVLTF. The CDR3, as DNA: TGTGCTAGTGGCCAGACGGGACAGGGCTCTGGGGCCAACGTCCTGACTTTC.

This clonotype has a count of ten or more. The chain couples TRBV18 to TRBJ2-3; 8 bases are a match to TRBD2. This CDR3 contains 17 residues. The V gene end was trimmed by 5 bases and the J gene end by 3 bases; junction bases not matched to a gene: 13. Germline V gene data show CDR1 as KGHSH and CDR2 as LQKENI. Written as DNA, the CDR3 is TGTGCCAGCTCAGCACGGACTACCAGCGGGGGAACAGATACGCAGTATTTT. Its translation is CASSARTTSGGTDTQYF.

By proportion, this clonotype is medium-sized. This sequence joins TRBV19 and TRBJ2-1, with D hard to call. The CDR3 spans 11 residues. CDR1 LNHDA and CDR2 SQIVND come from the germline V gene (reference sequence). Trimming shortened V by 5 bases and J by 9 bases, and 8 bases separated the two germline ends. CDR3: CASSGEIEQFF. Written as DNA, the CDR3 is TGTGCCAGTAGTGGTGAGATTGAGCAGTTCTTC.

This clonotype was detected many times. At one end, the junction sequence differs from germline, possibly due to a read error. The chain links TRBV20-1 to TRBJ1-2; 8 bases are a match to TRBD1. Per the germline V gene, CDR1 is DFQATT and CDR2 is SNEGSKA (reference sequence). The CDR3 covers 13 residues. The CDR3, as DNA: TGCAGTGCAGGGGGCAGGGGGCGTGATGGTTACACCTTC. Translating it yields CSAGGRGRDGYTF.

This clonotype appeared many times. CDR3 protein: CAWTAYNSPLHF. CDR3 nucleotides: TGTGCCTGGACAGCGTATAATTCACCCCTCCACTTT. V gene TRBV30 combines with J gene TRBJ1-6; D unclear. V lost 4 bases to trimming and J lost 4 bases, with 5 bases between them. Germline lookup yields CDR1 GTSNPN and CDR2 SVGIG (reference sequence). The CDR3 consists of 12 residues. The variable domain in full, with the rest retrieved from reference TRBV30 and TRBJ1-6, is SQTIHQWPATLVQPVGSPLSLECTVEGTSNPNLYWYRQAAGRGLQLLFYSVGIGQISSEVPQNLSASRPQDRQFILSSKKLLLSDSGFYLCAWTAYNSPLHFGNGTRLTVT.

This clonotype rates as large. The gene calls are TRBV13 and TRBJ2-7, with 7 bases aligning to TRBD1. The CDR3 has 14 residues. Unmatched junction bases numbered 2, after V lost 1 base and J lost 2 bases. Germline V gene sequence: CDR1 PRHDT, CDR2 FYEKMQ (reference sequence). CDR3 residues: CASSLEGATYEQYF. CDR3 bases: TGTGCCAGCAGCTTAGAGGGGGCTACCTACGAGCAGTACTTC.

Details on this clonotype: This likely came from a read error, as a far larger clone is one base away. The chain recombines TRBV6-5 with TRBJ2-7; D is ambiguous. Germline V gene lookup returns CDR1 MNHEY and CDR2 SVGAGI. CDR3 length: 12 amino acids. This CDR3 is CASTSPSRSSTF. CDR3 DNA sequence: TGTGCCAGCACTTCTCCGTCCAGGAGCTCCACCTTC.